These 14 T cell receptor beta chains came from one sample sequenced in a study of T cell responses to AZD1222 COVID-19 vaccine. Data came from immunoSEQ multiplex PCR; TCRdb stores just in-frame clones and leaves some out. The table records around 250,000 clones, over 85% of them present only once. Sequenced here: peripheral blood, sampled on day 0 of AZD1222 vaccination. The receptors come from an adult in good health.

This chain connects TRBV19 to TRBJ2-7, with TRBD2 identical over 9 bases. The CDR3 has 14 residues. The J segment lost 3 bases and the V segment lost 3 bases, leaving 3 bases of the junction unmatched. From germline, CDR1 is LNHDA and CDR2 SQIVND (reference sequence). The chain's CDR3 is CASSMREGGYEQYF. The DNA of the CDR3 is TGTGCCAGTAGTATGCGGGAGGGGGGCTACGAGCAGTACTTC. The full variable domain, completed using reference TRBV19 and TRBJ2-7, is DGGITQSPKYLFRKEGQNVTLSCEQNLNHDAMYWYRQDPGQGLRLIYYSQIVNDFQKGDIAEGYSVSREKKESFPLTVTSAQKNPTAFYLCASSMREGGYEQYFGPGTRLTVT.

V is TRBV5-4 and J is TRBJ2-3, with 8 bases identical to TRBD2. The CDR3 contains 15 residues. Looked up from germline, CDR1 is SGHNT and CDR2 is YYREEE (reference sequence). V dropped 4 bases and J dropped 5; count of bases not matched to a gene: 9. CDR3 loop: CASSLVDRGGDTQYF. The CDR3 DNA reads TGTGCCAGCAGCCTAGTGGACCGGGGGGGAGATACGCAGTATTTT.

The chain combines TRBV7-2 with TRBJ2-7; D might be TRBD1 (6 bases). In germline, CDR1 is SGHTA, CDR2 FQGNSA. With 4 bases removed from V and 4 bases from J, the gap between germline ends came to 11 bases. The CDR3 sequence is 13 residues long. The CDR3 is CASSYRAPYEQYF. CDR3 in DNA: TGTGCCAGCAGCTACAGGGCCCCTTACGAGCAGTACTTC. The variable domain in full, completed from reference TRBV7-2 and TRBJ2-7, reads GAGVSQSPSNKVTEKGKDVELRCDPISGHTALYWYRQSLGQGLEFLIYFQGNSAPDKSGLPSDRFSAERTGGSVSTLTIQRTQQEDSAVYLCASSYRAPYEQYFGPGTRLTVT.

V and J are TRBV5-4 and TRBJ2-3, with D perhaps TRBD1 or TRBD2 (5 bases each). CDR3 size: 14 residues. Germline V gene sequence: CDR1 SGHNT, CDR2 YYREEE (reference sequence). Trimming removed 2 bases from V and 3 bases from J, with 10 bases in between. CDR3 DNA: TGTGCCAGCAGCTTATCCGGGACGACAGATACGCAGTATTTT. Protein product: CASSLSGTTDTQYF.

This clone was seen only once. V gene TRBV6-2 or TRBV6-3 combines with J gene TRBJ1-5; 7 bases map to TRBD1. The length of the CDR3 is 15 residues. V dropped 2 bases and J dropped 5; count of bases not matched to a gene: 6. Germline V gene data show CDR1 as MNHEY and CDR2 as SVGEGT. The CDR3 region is CASSYIRGWDQPQHF. As DNA, the CDR3 is TGTGCCAGCAGTTACATCAGGGGGTGGGATCAGCCCCAGCATTTT.

The chain recombines TRBV4-1 with TRBJ1-5, with D possibly being TRBD1 (6 bases). Trimming removed 0 bases from V and 3 bases from J, with 15 bases in between. Germline values: CDR1 MGHRA, CDR2 YSYEKL. The CDR3 runs to 17 residues. The CDR3 here is CASSQEGLGGVNQPQHF. CDR3 nucleotides: TGCGCCAGCAGCCAAGAGGGCCTTGGGGGCGTCAATCAGCCCCAGCATTTT.

This clone has just one count. The J gene is TRBJ1-2, the V gene TRBV28; TRBD1 matches 7 bases. V lost 5 bases, J lost 7 bases, and 7 bases stayed unmatched. The CDR3 has 13 amino acids. Germline CDR1 reads MDHEN; CDR2 reads SYDVKM. The DNA for the CDR3 is TGTGCCAGCAGTGGCAGGGGGGTGAGTGGCTACACCTTC. It translates to CASSGRGVSGYTF.

This chain connects TRBV28 to TRBJ2-3; 10 bases line up with TRBD2. This CDR3 contains 15 residues. Germline loops: CDR1 MDHEN, CDR2 SYDVKM. Trimming at V came to 7 bases and at J to 6 bases, leaving 10 bases not matched to a gene. The CDR3 DNA reads as TGTGCCAGCACCGATCGTACAGCGGGGGGGGATACGCAGTATTTT. Translated, it gives CASTDRTAGGDTQYF.

The chain is built from TRBV9 and TRBJ2-7; D might be TRBD1 or TRBD2, each matching 5 bases. The CDR3 runs 16 residues. V lost 3 bases to trimming and J lost 5 bases, with 21 bases between them. CDR1 is SGDLS, CDR2 YYNGEE, per germline. DNA of the CDR3: TGTGCCAGCAGCGGGGGGTATTCTAGCTCTTGGGACGAGCAGTACTTC. This encodes CASSGGYSSSWDEQYF.

The V and J genes are TRBV7-9 and TRBJ2-2; a possible D gene is TRBD2 (5 bases). The CDR3 length is 14 residues. Germline CDR1 SEHNR, CDR2 FQNEAQ (reference sequence). V was pared by 3 bases and J by 7 bases, with 12 bases between. The CDR3 DNA reads TGTGCCAGCAGCTTCGTGGGAGAGGTCGGGGAGCTGTTTTTT. Encoded protein: CASSFVGEVGELFF. The complete variable domain, with remaining parts taken from reference TRBV7-9 and TRBJ2-2, reads DTGVSQNPRHKITKRGQNVTFRCDPISEHNRLYWYRQTLGQGPEFLTYFQNEAQLEKSRLLSDRFSAERPKGSFSTLEIQRTEQGDSAMYLCASSFVGEVGELFFGEGSRLTVL.

This chain connects TRBV14 to TRBJ2-7; D is ambiguous. Germline V lookup: CDR1 SGHDN, CDR2 FVKESK. V dropped 4 bases and J dropped 6 bases, with 7 bases sitting between them. CDR3 size: 11 residues. The CDR3 DNA follows: TGTGCCAGCAGCCTCAATCGCGAGCAGTACTTC. This sequence encodes CASSLNREQYF. Together with reference TRBV14 and TRBJ2-7, the CDR3 gives the full variable domain: EAGVTQFPSHSVIEKGQTVTLRCDPISGHDNLYWYRRVMGKEIKFLLHFVKESKQDESGMPNNRFLAERTGGTYSTLKVQPAELEDSGVYFCASSLNREQYFGPGTRLTVT.

The J gene is TRBJ2-7, the V gene TRBV6-1; possible D gene TRBD1, 5 bases. The germline gives CDR1 MNHNS, CDR2 SASEGT. V shed 3 bases and J shed 0 bases, with 6 bases lying between them. The CDR3 spans 13 residues. CDR3 region: CASSDTGSYEQYF. In DNA form, the CDR3 reads TGTGCCAGCAGTGATACAGGCTCCTACGAGCAGTACTTC.

This chain uses TRBV15 with TRBJ2-7; D remains ambiguous. The CDR3 has 17 amino acids. Germline V gene data show CDR1 as LNHNV and CDR2 as YYDKDF (reference sequence). Deletions cut 5 bases from V and 0 bases from J, with 20 bases between. CDR3 region: CATSPFSLISGSYEQYF. The CDR3 nucleotides read TGTGCCACCAGCCCCTTCTCCCTGATTTCTGGCTCCTACGAGCAGTACTTC.

The chain recombines TRBV6-5 with TRBJ2-1; tentative D call: TRBD2 (5 bases). Germline V gives CDR1 MNHEY, CDR2 SVGAGI. Trimming pared 6 bases from V and 6 bases from J, leaving 12 bases between. CDR3 length: 13 amino acids. CDR3 bases: TGTGCCAGCAGCCCCGCGGGCGTCAATGAGCAGTTCTTC. Its translation: CASSPAGVNEQFF.